The subject of this entry is one T cell receptor (beta chain). The source of the sample is a study of blood T cell repertoires in COVID-19. Study as a whole: COVID-19 samples from acute and convalescent phases originated in the United States, Italy and Spain. T cells, B-cell-depleted T cells, or PBMCs provided the cDNA or gDNA that served as material.

Recruited during active infection, patients (from Seattle) were subsequently followed longitudinally. Germline loops: CDR1 MNHEY, CDR2 SVGAGI. The CDR3 has 15 residues. Trimming pared 6 bases from V and 3 bases from J, leaving 18 bases between. In the original processing: By means of reference gene primer amplification, nucleated cell counts were estimated. Profiling relied on immunoSEQ multiplex PCR, and the TCRdb table lists in-frame clones only, not all of them. From that table come the V and J calls and clone size; the DNA was used to work out D and trimming. This table has 150,000 to 200,000 clones, 80% to 85% appearing once.

The sequencing input was peripheral blood. This TCR came from a woman aged 70 to 79 with COVID-19, enrolled during active disease. The chain combines TRBV6-5 with TRBJ2-7; D may be TRBD2 (6 bases). The CDR3 sequence is CASSRTSLDRYEQYF. Written as DNA, the CDR3 is TGTGCCAGCAGCCGAACTAGCCTTGACCGCTACGAGCAGTACTTC.